Listed here are 9 T cell receptor beta chains from one sample, sequenced in a study of blood T cells in healthy people across ages. Then a second PCR, running roughly 7 to 11 cycles, was carried out with a sample-barcoded 5' primer and a J-beta primer mix. MiXCR, applied by TCRdb to the 5' RACE reads, yields one record per CDR3 protein. The sample gives 920,000 or so distinct CDR3 sequences, 45% of which show up once; around 18% is in the top ten. Material: blood. These receptors came from a woman aged 55-70 years in good health.

The rearrangement uses TRBV21-1 and TRBJ2-3; TRBD2, the table's D call, lacks a check against the DNA. TRBV21-1 is classified as a pseudogene. The CDR3 spans 18 residues. CDR3 in amino acids: CASSKVGLAGTPTDTQYF. The CDR3 DNA follows: TGTGCCAGCAGCAAAGTGGGCCTAGCGGGAACACCCACAGATACGCAGTATTTT.

This clonotype was observed a few times. The rearrangement links TRBV29-1 to TRBJ2-4; 8 bases are shared with TRBD2. From germline, CDR1 is SQVTM and CDR2 ANQGSEA. This CDR3 is 10 amino acids long. V was clipped by 6 bases and J by 13 bases; unmatched bases: 5. The CDR3 is CSVLSGRQYF. CDR3 sequence (DNA): TGCAGCGTCCTAAGCGGGAGACAGTACTTC.

V gene TRBV29-1 combines with J gene TRBJ2-7; the D gene is possibly TRBD1 (6 bases). Trimming pared 1 base from V and 3 bases from J, leaving 10 bases between. CDR1 SQVTM and CDR2 ANQGSEA come from the germline V gene. The CDR3 is 13 amino acids. The DNA for the CDR3 is TGCAGCGTTGAAGTCACAGGGCGCTACGAGCAGTACTTC. It translates to CSVEVTGRYEQYF.

V and J are TRBV20-1 and TRBJ2-1; 9 bases align to TRBD2. The ends lost 1 base at V and 10 bases at J; junction bases unmatched: 14. CDR1 and CDR2 (germline): DFQATT, SNEGSKA (reference sequence). This CDR3 has 16 amino acids. CDR3 region: CSARAVSGRTGYEQFF. The DNA for the CDR3 is TGCAGTGCTAGAGCGGTCAGCGGGAGGACCGGCTACGAGCAGTTCTTC.

The chain's CDR3 is CASSLGPDRRVEQYF. CDR3 in DNA: TGCGCCAGCAGCTTGGGTCCGGACAGGAGGGTGGAGCAGTACTTC. The chain couples TRBV5-1 to TRBJ2-4; D is perhaps TRBD1 (7 bases). Trimming stripped 0 bases from V and 13 bases from J, with 20 bases between. This CDR3 is built from 15 residues. Looked up from germline, CDR1 is SGHRS and CDR2 is YFSETQ.

The chain couples TRBV29-1 to TRBJ1-4, with D unresolved. Trimming removed 7 bases at V and 3 bases at J, with 6 bases between. The CDR3 is 11 residues long. From germline, CDR1 is SQVTM and CDR2 ANQGSEA. This CDR3 reads CSGVANEKLFF. The CDR3 region has the DNA TGCAGCGGCGTAGCTAATGAAAAACTGTTTTTT.

The rearrangement joins TRBV7-9 to TRBJ2-5, with TRBD1 matching over 11 bases. The germline gives CDR1 SEHNR, CDR2 FQNEAQ (reference sequence). The V and J ends lost 8 bases and 11 bases, in that order; junction bases with no gene match: 13. This CDR3 comprises 14 residues. Here the CDR3 reads CASGSGTGGWEQYF. The CDR3 DNA sequence: TGTGCCAGCGGCTCCGGGACAGGGGGGTGGGAGCAGTACTTC.

This clonotype was seen a handful of times. The V gene is TRBV10-3, the J gene TRBJ2-5; D is perhaps TRBD2 (6 bases). With 6 bases removed from V and 2 bases from J, the gap between germline ends came to 13 bases. Germline assignment: CDR1 ENHRY and CDR2 SYGVKD. The CDR3 sequence is 14 residues long. This chain's CDR3 is CAIREGRPQETQYF. CDR3 coding DNA: TGTGCCATCAGGGAGGGGAGACCTCAAGAGACCCAGTACTTC.

CDR3 DNA sequence: TGTGCCAGCAGCGTATATGGGAGCGGAGAGGCTTTCTTT. Translating gives CASSVYGSGEAFF. J is TRBJ1-1 and V is TRBV9; D remains ambiguous. V was trimmed by 1 base and J by 11 bases, leaving 15 bases between them. The CDR3 runs 13 residues. Germline V gene sequence: CDR1 SGDLS, CDR2 YYNGEE.